These 16 T cell receptor beta chains originate from one sample sequenced in a study of patients and donors after allogeneic stem cell transplantation. TCRdb redid the calling of the RT-PCR reads with MiXCR, one entry per CDR3 protein. The table shows approximately 24,000 distinct CDR3 sequences, with 42% occurring only once. Specimen: blood, either unsorted or a sorted T cell fraction (not recorded which). The source is a human donor who was either an allogeneic HSCT recipient or a stem cell or donor lymphocyte infusion donor (not recorded which). It is not recorded whose cells these are; they may come from a transplant donor.

This chain joins TRBV12-3 or TRBV12-4 and TRBJ1-1, with 9 bases that match TRBD1. V trimming: 1 base; J trimming: 3 bases; junction bases outside the gene matches: 6. The CDR3 totals 16 residues. The CDR3 DNA reads as TGTGCCAGCAGTTTAGGCGACAGGGGGATAGACACTGAAGCTTTCTTT. It translates to CASSLGDRGIDTEAFF.

This chain joins TRBV3-1 and TRBJ1-4; TRBD1 might be the D (5 bases). This CDR3 is built from 14 residues. Germline CDR1 and CDR2: LGHDT and YNNKEL (reference sequence). Trimming removed 6 bases from V and 0 bases from J, with 8 bases in between. Here the CDR3 DNA reads TGTGCCAGCAGACGGACATCAACTAATGAAAAACTGTTTTTT. This gives the protein CASRRTSTNEKLFF.

This clonotype has more than one count but fewer than ten. The chain couples TRBV29-1 to TRBJ1-4; weak D call: TRBD1 (6 bases). V was trimmed by 6 bases and J by 0 bases, leaving 17 bases between them. Germline V gene lookup returns CDR1 SQVTM and CDR2 ANQGSEA. The CDR3 consists of 16 residues. This CDR3 is CSVAGTSQATNEKLFF. Written as DNA, the CDR3 is TGCAGCGTGGCAGGGACATCGCAAGCAACTAATGAAAAACTGTTTTTT.

This rearrangement joins TRBV25-1 to TRBJ2-3, with 7 bases identical to TRBD1. The CDR3 spans 15 residues. Germline V gives CDR1 MGHDK, CDR2 SYGVNS. V lost 0 bases and J lost 4; bases outside the gene matches: 4. CDR3 in DNA: TGTGCCAGCAGTGAATACCTGACAGGGCCAGATACGCAGTATTTT. It encodes CASSEYLTGPDTQYF.

V and J are TRBV24-1 and TRBJ2-3, with 9 bases fitting TRBD2. CDR1 KGHDR and CDR2 SFDVKD come from the germline V gene. This CDR3 region has 16 residues. After removal of 3 bases from V and 3 bases from J, the junction contained 6 bases not matched to a gene. The CDR3 region has the DNA TGTGCCACCAGTGATCCAAGCGGGAGGTTAACAGATACGCAGTATTTT. Amino acids: CATSDPSGRLTDTQYF.

This clonotype showed up just a few times. V usage is TRBV12-3 or TRBV12-4 and J usage is TRBJ1-5; 9 bases fit TRBD1. The CDR3 consists of 16 residues. The junction had 3 bases not matched to a gene; V was cut back by 0 bases and J by 3 bases. In DNA, the CDR3 is TGTGCCAGCAGTTTAGCGGGGACAGGGATCAATCAGCCCCAGCATTTT. This encodes CASSLAGTGINQPQHF.

The chain couples TRBV12-3 or TRBV12-4 to TRBJ2-5; TRBD1 might be the D (5 bases). Trimming took 6 bases from V and 2 from J, leaving 13 bases between them. The CDR3 contains 14 residues. This chain's CDR3 is CASSRRTSQETQYF. In DNA form, the CDR3 reads TGTGCCAGCAGCCGAAGGACATCGCAAGAGACCCAGTACTTC.

A few counts support this clonotype. This rearrangement joins TRBV7-2 to TRBJ1-5; 8 nucleotides agree with TRBD1. The V gene end was trimmed by 5 bases and the J gene end by 6 bases; junction bases not matched to a gene: 6. CDR3 size: 14 residues. Germline CDR1 is SGHTA and CDR2 is FQGNSA. CDR3 nucleotides: TGTGCCAGCAGCGCGGACAGGGTCCTTCAGCCCCAGCATTTT. Residues: CASSADRVLQPQHF. Full variable domain (missing parts from reference TRBV7-2 and TRBJ1-5): GAGVSQSPSNKVTEKGKDVELRCDPISGHTALYWYRQSLGQGLEFLIYFQGNSAPDKSGLPSDRFSAERTGGSVSTLTIQRTQQEDSAVYLCASSADRVLQPQHFGDGTRLSIL.

The chain links TRBV29-1 to TRBJ2-5; 7 bases agree with TRBD1. V lost 8 bases, J lost 1 base, and 4 bases stayed unmatched. CDR1 and CDR2 (germline): SQVTM, ANQGSEA. This CDR3 has 12 residues. CDR3 nucleotides: TGCAGCACCCGGGACAGCCAAGAGACCCAGTACTTC. Translating gives CSTRDSQETQYF.

V usage is TRBV5-1 and J usage is TRBJ2-5, with 8 positions matching TRBD1. V was clipped by 4 bases and J by 4 bases; unmatched bases: 9. Germline V gene lookup returns CDR1 SGHRS and CDR2 YFSETQ. CDR3 length: 15 residues. CDR3 sequence: CASSQIAGGTETQYF. The CDR3 DNA follows: TGCGCCAGCAGCCAGATAGCAGGGGGCACAGAGACCCAGTACTTC.

This clonotype has more than one count but fewer than ten. The rearrangement links TRBV29-1 to TRBJ2-1; D remains ambiguous. The V gene's germline CDR1 is SQVTM and CDR2 ANQGSEA. V was trimmed by 4 bases and J by 8 bases, leaving 9 bases between them. This CDR3 comprises 11 residues. The chain's CDR3 is CSVGRVHEQFF. Here the CDR3 DNA reads TGCAGCGTTGGAAGGGTCCATGAGCAGTTCTTC.

The chain links TRBV5-1 to TRBJ2-7; D may be TRBD1 or TRBD2 (6 bases each). The CDR3 spans 16 residues. The V gene's germline CDR1 is SGHRS and CDR2 YFSETQ. V was pared by 4 bases and J by 0 bases, with 17 bases between. This chain's CDR3 is CASSQKRGEASYEQYF. Written as DNA, the CDR3 is TGCGCCAGCAGCCAAAAAAGGGGGGAGGCCTCCTACGAGCAGTACTTC.

This chain uses TRBV6-6 with TRBJ2-2; 8 positions match TRBD1. Per the germline V gene, CDR1 is MNHNY and CDR2 is SVGAGI (reference sequence). The length of the CDR3 is 16 residues. The trim removed 6 bases at V and 5 bases at J, leaving 11 bases unmatched. As DNA, the CDR3 is TGTGCCAGCAGACCTTTCAGGGGGCGCAGTACCGGGGAGCTGTTTTTT. Its protein is CASRPFRGRSTGELFF.

This chain joins TRBV5-5 and TRBJ1-6, with D unresolved. CDR3 length equals 14 residues. V lost 3 bases and J 13 bases, leaving 17 bases between the germline ends. Germline V gene data show CDR1 as SGHKS and CDR2 as YYEKEE (reference sequence). The CDR3 protein is CASSSGVRPKPLHF. CDR3 DNA: TGTGCCAGCAGCTCCGGGGTACGACCTAAGCCCCTCCACTTT.

This clonotype was counted ten times or more. This chain links TRBV28 with TRBJ2-5; no clear D. Germline CDR1 is MDHEN and CDR2 is SYDVKM. The ends were cut back, 6 bases at V and 5 bases at J, with 16 bases in the middle. The CDR3 extends over 14 amino acids. CDR3 nucleotide sequence: TGTGCCAGCAGCCCCAGAAGCTCGTGGGAGACCCAGTACTTC. Its translation: CASSPRSSWETQYF.

The V call is TRBV20-1, the J call TRBJ1-6, with 10 bases lining up with TRBD1. There are 15 residues in the CDR3. CDR1 is DFQATT, CDR2 SNEGSKA, per germline (reference sequence). The ends lost 6 bases at V and 7 bases at J; junction bases unmatched: 9. The CDR3 here is CSATPWDRGNSPLHF. The CDR3 DNA reads TGCAGTGCCACACCCTGGGACAGGGGAAATTCACCCCTCCACTTT.